This T cell receptor (beta chain) originates from a study of T cells after yellow fever vaccination. Study-level points and caveats: By day 5 rather than day 15, the secondary response had peaked, though it was weaker. Within FACS-sorted repertoires, abundant clonotypes contaminating from the bulk population could be present. Most primary-vaccination clones reappeared after the booster (about 97% CD4, approximately 88% CD8).

This clonotype was recorded many times. Antigen specificity is unknown. TCRdb reprocessed the 5' RACE reads via MiXCR and lists one record per CDR3 protein. Of some 240,000 distinct CDR3 sequences in the sample, over 3% were seen once. The CDR3 is made up of 15 amino acids. Germline loops: CDR1 SGHTA, CDR2 FQGTGA. The V end was cut by 5 bases, the J end by 2 bases, with 13 bases between. The sequence came from a man younger than 30 who received the YFV17D yellow fever vaccine. This chain joins TRBV7-3 and TRBJ2-1; D tentatively fits TRBD1 or TRBD2 (5 bases each). The specimen comprised PBMCs, sampled 15 days after the yellow fever booster vaccination. The CDR3 DNA is TGTGCCAGCAGCCCCGGGGCGGGTCCCTACAATGAGCAGTTCTTC. Translated: CASSPGAGPYNEQFF.